These 26 T cell receptor beta chains came from one sample sequenced in a study of cytomegalovirus exposure and HLA in healthy donors. A multiplex PCR was run with 60 Vbeta primers and 13 Jbeta primers. Sequencing was performed with immunoSEQ multiplex PCR; in TCRdb, only in-frame clones are kept and a portion is missing. There are 130,000 to 150,000 clones in the sample; approximately 80% occur only once, and more than 4.5% lies in the top ten. Sequencing was done on a sample of PBMCs. The receptors stem from a woman aged 45 to 65 in good health and CMV-seronegative.

The J gene is TRBJ2-3, the V gene TRBV5-4; D is possibly TRBD2 (7 bases). Germline CDR1 reads SGHNT; CDR2 reads YYREEE (reference sequence). The CDR3 has 16 amino acids. V shed 4 bases and J shed 0 bases, with 15 bases lying between them. The CDR3 is CASSPWGGASTDTQYF. CDR3 nucleotides: TGTGCCAGCAGCCCATGGGGGGGGGCTAGCACAGATACGCAGTATTTT. Drawing the rest from reference TRBV5-4 and TRBJ2-3, the complete variable domain is ETGVTQSPTHLIKTRGQQVTLRCSSQSGHNTVSWYQQALGQGPQFIFQYYREEENGRGNFPPRFSGLQFPNYSSELNVNALELDDSALYLCASSPWGGASTDTQYFGPGTRLTVL.

This clone was counted only a few times. The chain is built from TRBV29-1 and TRBJ2-5; 12 nucleotides line up with TRBD1. Germline CDR1 SQVTM, CDR2 ANQGSEA. J lost 4 bases, V lost 2 bases, and 5 bases had no gene match. This CDR3 has 15 amino acids. CDR3 loop: CSVERDRGRPETQYF. DNA for the CDR3: TGCAGCGTTGAAAGGGACAGGGGGCGCCCAGAGACCCAGTACTTC.

This clone showed up just once. This chain links TRBV7-8 with TRBJ1-1; D perhaps matches TRBD1 (5 bases). The CDR3 sequence is 16 residues long. V was pared by 3 bases and J by 1 base, with 15 bases between. CDR1 and CDR2 (germline): SGHVS, FQNEAQ. The CDR3 reads CASSFPLQAQNTEAFF. CDR3 nucleotide sequence: TGTGCCAGCAGCTTCCCCCTACAGGCGCAGAACACTGAAGCTTTCTTT.

The count of this clone is one. This chain links TRBV30 with TRBJ1-2; D is uncertain. Germline loops: CDR1 GTSNPN, CDR2 SVGIG (reference sequence). The V end was cut by 1 base, the J end by 0 bases, with 12 bases between. The CDR3 extends over 15 amino acids. The CDR3 region is CAWSASITANYGYTF. As DNA, the CDR3 is TGTGCCTGGAGTGCAAGCATAACAGCTAACTATGGCTACACCTTC. The full variable domain, rest sourced from reference TRBV30 and TRBJ1-2, is SQTIHQWPATLVQPVGSPLSLECTVEGTSNPNLYWYRQAAGRGLQLLFYSVGIGQISSEVPQNLSASRPQDRQFILSSKKLLLSDSGFYLCAWSASITANYGYTFGSGTRLTVV.

This chain uses TRBV5-1 with TRBJ2-6; D is perhaps TRBD1 (6 bases). Germline lookup yields CDR1 SGHRS and CDR2 YFSETQ. This CDR3 spans 17 amino acids. V gave up 2 bases and J gave up 0 bases, with 12 bases separating them. Written as DNA, the CDR3 is TGCGCCAGCAGCTTAGGGACACCCACCTCTGGGGCCAACGTCCTGACTTTC. It encodes CASSLGTPTSGANVLTF.

The chain recombines TRBV16 with TRBJ2-2; D perhaps matches TRBD1 (6 bases). The CDR3 is 14 residues long. The V end lost 2 bases, the J end lost 7 bases, and 11 bases lay between the germline ends. The V gene's germline CDR1 is KGHSY and CDR2 FQNENV. The CDR3 protein is CASSQNREIGELFF. As DNA, the CDR3 is TGTGCCAGCAGCCAAAACAGGGAAATCGGGGAGCTGTTTTTT.

This chain links TRBV7-3 with TRBJ2-6; D is perhaps TRBD1 (6 bases). Germline V gene lookup returns CDR1 SGHTA and CDR2 FQGTGA. There are 15 residues in the CDR3. V was clipped by 5 bases and J by 3 bases, with 11 bases between them. The DNA of the CDR3 is TGTGCCAGCAGCCAACAGGGTGGTGGGGCCAACGTCCTGACTTTC. Translated, it gives CASSQQGGGANVLTF.

The chain has TRBV13 and TRBJ1-6, with 9 bases lining up with TRBD1. J lost 14 bases, V lost 3 bases, and 14 bases had no gene match. Germline CDR1 PRHDT, CDR2 FYEKMQ (reference sequence). This CDR3 has 16 residues. The chain's CDR3 is CASSLGGQGLRRALHF. The CDR3 nucleotides read TGTGCCAGCAGCTTGGGGGGACAGGGTCTCAGAAGGGCCCTCCACTTT.

The sample holds one count of this clone. The chain has TRBV6-1 and TRBJ1-6, with 7 positions matching TRBD1. This CDR3 comprises 17 residues. CDR1 MNHNS and CDR2 SASEGT come from the germline V gene. The V and J ends lost 3 bases and 6 bases, in that order; junction bases with no gene match: 11. DNA for the CDR3: TGTGCCAGCAGTGACGCAACTCCGGGACAGCGTAATTCACCCCTCCACTTT. Residues: CASSDATPGQRNSPLHF.

The chain is built from TRBV5-1 and TRBJ2-1, with 10 bases fitting TRBD1. The V segment lost 6 bases and the J segment 7 bases; nucleotides outside the gene matches: 7. Looked up from germline, CDR1 is SGHRS and CDR2 is YFSETQ. This CDR3 spans 14 amino acids. The CDR3 loop reads CASNPDRGVNEQFF. CDR3 in DNA: TGCGCCAGCAACCCGGACAGGGGGGTAAATGAGCAGTTCTTC.

The genes are TRBV5-1 and TRBJ1-1, with 9 bases fitting TRBD1. The J segment lost 0 bases and the V segment lost 4 bases, leaving 13 bases of the junction unmatched. Germline V lookup: CDR1 SGHRS, CDR2 YFSETQ. CDR3 length equals 18 residues. The CDR3 DNA is TGCGCCAGCAGCATGGGGGGAGGGACAGGGAACGTGAACACTGAAGCTTTCTTT. Its translation: CASSMGGGTGNVNTEAFF.

This CDR3 reads CASGQGREKLFF. CDR3 coding DNA: TGTGCCAGCGGACAGGGGCGGGAAAAACTGTTTTTT. This chain links TRBV6-6 with TRBJ1-4; 9 bases agree with TRBD1. CDR3 length equals 12 residues. V lost 8 bases and J lost 8; bases outside the gene matches: 3. The germline CDR1 and CDR2 sequences are MNHNY and SVGAGI (reference sequence).

This chain connects TRBV5-1 to TRBJ1-1; D is possibly TRBD1 (6 bases). Trimming cost V 0 bases and J 5 bases, with 14 bases left between them. The CDR3 runs to 15 residues. Germline V CDR1 and CDR2: SGHRS, YFSETQ. The CDR3 loop is CASSLASGGRTEAFF. CDR3 coding DNA: TGCGCCAGCAGCTTGGCCTCGGGGGGCAGGACTGAAGCTTTCTTT.

The V and J genes are TRBV27 and TRBJ2-1; the D gene is possibly TRBD2 (5 bases). The length of the CDR3 is 16 residues. CDR1 and CDR2 (germline): MNHEY, SMNVEV (reference sequence). Trimming stripped 7 bases from V and 4 bases from J, with 20 bases between. The CDR3 is CASTSRSGISYNEQFF. In DNA, the CDR3 is TGTGCCAGCACCTCACGCTCGGGAATCTCTTACAATGAGCAGTTCTTC.

This chain joins TRBV7-6 and TRBJ2-2, with a possible D match to TRBD1 (6 bases). The CDR3 has 14 residues. CDR1 SGHVS and CDR2 FNYEAQ come from the germline V gene. Trimming took 6 bases from V and 4 from J, leaving 12 bases between them. Here the CDR3 DNA reads TGTGCCAGCAGTCCCGGGACAACCACCGGGGAGCTGTTTTTT. It translates to CASSPGTTTGELFF.

This sequence joins TRBV2 and TRBJ2-5; D gene unclear. The assigned J gene may be wrong: the sequence end matches TRBJ2-7 better. Germline CDR1 SNHLY, CDR2 FYNNEI. The CDR3 spans 12 residues. The CDR3 is CASKPLSYEQYF. Here the CDR3 DNA reads TGTGCCAGCAAACCGCTCTCCTACGAGCAGTACTTC.

The V and J genes are TRBV7-9 and TRBJ1-4, with 11 positions matching TRBD1. The V gene's germline CDR1 is SEHNR and CDR2 FQNEAQ (reference sequence). Losses at the gene ends were 5 bases for V and 5 bases for J; bases not matched to a gene: 4. The CDR3 is 15 residues long. The CDR3, as DNA: TGTGCCAGCAGCGCGGGGACAGGGGGAAATGAAAAACTGTTTTTT. It codes for CASSAGTGGNEKLFF. Full variable domain (missing parts from reference TRBV7-9 and TRBJ1-4): DTGVSQNPRHKITKRGQNVTFRCDPISEHNRLYWYRQTLGQGPEFLTYFQNEAQLEKSRLLSDRFSAERPKGSFSTLEIQRTEQGDSAMYLCASSAGTGGNEKLFFGSGTQLSVL.

The chain couples TRBV18 to TRBJ2-5; 7 nucleotides agree with TRBD2. The germline V gene has CDR1 KGHSH and CDR2 LQKENI. The CDR3 sequence is 13 residues long. V gave up 1 base and J gave up 5 bases; unmatched junction bases: 1. The CDR3 coding sequence is TGTGCCAGCTCACCACTGGGAGGGGAGACCCAGTACTTC. Translation gives CASSPLGGETQYF.

This chain links TRBV7-2 with TRBJ1-2; tentative D call: TRBD1 (6 bases). In germline, CDR1 is SGHTA, CDR2 FQGNSA. The CDR3 consists of 15 residues. Deletions cut 0 bases from V and 4 bases from J, with 12 bases between. The CDR3 DNA sequence: TGTGCCAGCAGCTTAGCGCTCGGACAGCCCTATGGCTACACCTTC. Its translation is CASSLALGQPYGYTF.

The rearrangement joins TRBV7-2 to TRBJ1-2; D call uncertain. V lost 0 bases, J lost 4 bases, and 9 bases lay in between. The length of the CDR3 is 14 residues. Germline lookup yields CDR1 SGHTA and CDR2 FQGNSA. CDR3 amino acids: CASSLAGGGYGYTF. Here the CDR3 DNA reads TGTGCCAGCAGCTTAGCAGGAGGCGGCTATGGCTACACCTTC.

The chain recombines TRBV5-1 with TRBJ2-5; D is undetermined. The V gene lost 0 bases and the J gene lost 11 bases, with 17 bases spanning the gap. The CDR3 is 14 amino acids. The germline V gene encodes CDR1 SGHRS and CDR2 YFSETQ. As DNA, the CDR3 is TGCGCCAGCAGCTTGGATATAAACCCCGTAGAGCAGTACTTC. Translation: CASSLDINPVEQYF.

The DNA of the CDR3 is TGTGCCAGCAGCTCCTCTCGACAGGGAAAGAACACCATATATTTT. It yields the protein CASSSSRQGKNTIYF. V and J are TRBV11-2 and TRBJ1-3; 7 bases fit TRBD1. This CDR3 has 15 residues. The V segment lost 4 bases and the J segment 7 bases; nucleotides outside the gene matches: 10. CDR1 SGHAT and CDR2 FQNNGV come from the germline V gene.

The genes are TRBV4-3 and TRBJ2-6; possible D gene TRBD1, 7 bases. The CDR3 consists of 17 residues. Trimming removed 4 bases from V and 0 bases from J, with 13 bases in between. CDR1 LGHNA and CDR2 YSLEER come from the germline V gene. This CDR3 reads CASSPGAGGSGANVLTF. The CDR3 DNA sequence: TGCGCCAGCAGCCCGGGGGCAGGGGGCTCTGGGGCCAACGTCCTGACTTTC.

The gene calls are TRBV20-1 and TRBJ2-5; tentative D call: TRBD2 (6 bases). This CDR3 comprises 11 residues. Germline V gives CDR1 DFQATT, CDR2 SNEGSKA (reference sequence). The V end lost 5 bases, the J end lost 4 bases, and 8 bases lay between the germline ends. Written as DNA, the CDR3 is TGCAGTGCTTTGGGGGGAGAGACCCAGTACTTC. Translated: CSALGGETQYF.

This clone has a handful of counts. This rearrangement joins TRBV2 to TRBJ2-1; 11 positions agree with TRBD2. The J segment lost 3 bases and the V segment lost 7 bases, leaving 5 bases of the junction unmatched. Germline V CDR1 and CDR2: SNHLY, FYNNEI. The CDR3 length is 15 residues. The CDR3 sequence is CASMGLAGGYNEQFF. The CDR3 region has the DNA TGTGCCAGCATGGGCCTAGCGGGGGGCTACAATGAGCAGTTCTTC.

This sequence joins TRBV7-3 and TRBJ2-3, with TRBD2 matching over 9 bases. With 6 bases clipped from V and 5 bases from J, the junction kept 15 bases outside the gene matches. The CDR3 extends over 17 amino acids. CDR1 SGHTA and CDR2 FQGTGA come from the germline V gene. CDR3 sequence reads: CASSPGVAGDRGDTQYF. The CDR3 DNA is TGTGCCAGCAGTCCCGGGGTAGCGGGGGATCGGGGAGATACGCAGTATTTT.